The source of this T cell receptor (beta chain) is a study of vaccination and CD4 T cells after COVID-19. Study background: Overlapping spike peptides served as the stimulus for the cells. These peptides came from SARS-CoV-2 and from the common cold coronaviruses HCoV-NL63, HCoV-OC43 and HCoV-229E. Broader study findings: Rising from around 20 to 38, the median of SARS-CoV-2-reactive clonotypes did not change significantly.

A few counts support this clonotype. Its specificity is not known. J lost 6 bases, V lost 3 bases, and 5 bases had no gene match. The length of the CDR3 is 14 residues. Germline assignment: CDR1 MGHDK and CDR2 SYGVNS. Described treatment: roughly nine-day PBMC culture with coronavirus spike peptide pools or control peptides (ViraFEST assay). ViraFEST expanded antigen-specific T cells with peptide pools, then sequenced TCRs. The Oncomine TCR Beta short-read assay was applied to DNA of cultured CD4+ T cells. TCRdb re-called the PCR reads with MiXCR, one entry per CDR3 protein. Here the sample spans about 7,000 distinct CDR3 sequences, 70% to 75% being singletons.

Sequencing was done on a sample of CD4+ T cells from blood, cultured in vitro. The rearrangement links TRBV25-1 to TRBJ2-4, with 7 bases aligning to TRBD1. The TCR sequence derives from a human donor who had recovered from COVID-19. Here the CDR3 reads CASSDPRQGNIQYF. The CDR3 DNA reads TGTGCCAGCAGTGACCCCAGACAGGGAAACATTCAGTACTTC. The complete variable domain, with remaining parts taken from reference TRBV25-1 and TRBJ2-4, reads EADIYQTPRYLVIGTGKKITLECSQTMGHDKMYWYQQDPGMELHLIHYSYGVNSTEKGDLSSESTVSRIRTEHFPLTLESARPSHTSQYLCASSDPRQGNIQYFGAGTRLSVL.